The clone carrying this T cell receptor beta chain occurred a few times. Germline CDR1 reads SEHNR; CDR2 reads FQNEAQ (reference sequence). This CDR3 comprises 14 residues. Trimming took 5 bases from V and 9 from J, leaving 17 bases between them. The data stem from a study of T cell repertoires in cytomegalovirus infection. Study background: Public TCR beta signatures provided an indication of both CMV infection and a matching HLA type.

TCRdb recomputed calls from the reads with MiXCR, one row per CDR3 protein. The profile shows about 530,000 distinct CDR3 sequences, 26% of them singletons. The material sequenced was PBMCs. The TCR was taken from a human donor in good health (CMV status not recorded). Some clones in this sample may be carry-over from other donors' samples. The chain is built from TRBV7-9 and TRBJ2-1; D tentatively fits TRBD1 or TRBD2 (6 bases each). The CDR3 region is CASSLVTTGAEQFF. CDR3 bases: TGTGCCAGCAGCCTGGTGACTACGGGGGCTGAGCAGTTCTTC.